The rows below give T cell receptor beta chains drawn from one sample of a study of human T cells and chemical hapten exposure. TCRdb reprocessed the RACE reads with MiXCR, giving one entry per CDR3 protein. The table includes about 380,000 distinct CDR3 sequences, around 6% detected once. The starting material was whole blood, obtained in connection with sensitization to the hapten diphenylcyclopropenone (DPC). These receptors all stem from a woman aged 18-29 years with alopecia areata. Some clones in this sample may be carry-over from other donors' samples. CDR3s leave out the opening cysteine and the closing phenylalanine or tryptophan.

TRBJ1-1	TRBV7-6	ASSFGPHLNTEAF
TRBJ2-1	TRBV3-1	ASSQASGGNEQF
TRBJ1-4	TRBV7-9	ASDRGNEKLF
TRBJ1-1	TRBV12-3/TRBV12-4	ASRTRRGVEAF
TRBJ2-6	TRBV21-1	ASSKREDPSGANVLT
TRBJ1-1	TRBV13	ASSSSGTGNTEAF
TRBJ1-1	TRBV29-1	STWTAREMNTEAF
TRBJ2-7	TRBV7-9	ASSLGGQAGEQY
TRBJ1-2	TRBV7-3	ASSPTGGTYGYT
TRBJ1-1	TRBV6-5	ASSYRVENTEAF
TRBJ1-3	TRBV11-2	ASTIGSRTIY
TRBJ1-5	TRBV15	ATSRDYSPYSNQPQH
TRBJ2-3	TRBV4-2	ASSQVPTSSGTTDTQY
TRBJ1-5	TRBV27	ASSGTGDYQPQH
TRBJ2-2	TRBV3-1	ASSQDTVIGELF
TRBJ1-4	TRBV4-3	ASRDSSNEKLF
TRBJ1-2	TRBV11-2	ASSSPRGQGPPYGYT
TRBJ2-3	TRBV3-1	ASSQDGAGNTQY
TRBJ2-2	TRBV5-1	ASSLRERTNTGELF
TRBJ2-5	TRBV4-3	ASSPGAAPQETQY
TRBJ1-5	TRBV5-1	ASSFKGGEQPQH
TRBJ2-7	TRBV12-3/TRBV12-4	ASSGDREWREQY
TRBJ1-2	TRBV14	ASSQGQGYGYT
TRBJ2-3	TRBV4-2	ASSQFFSTDTQY
TRBJ2-7	TRBV12-3/TRBV12-4	ASSLGTGTGREQY
TRBJ2-3	TRBV9	ASSVVVTSGGEADTQY
TRBJ1-2	TRBV29-1	SVEDITQNYGYT
TRBJ1-3	TRBV20-1	SAYLRNTIY
TRBJ1-1	TRBV5-1	ASSFGDATEAF
TRBJ1-2	TRBV3-1	ASSQSSGYT
TRBJ2-1	TRBV5-1	ASSTSTGLNEQF
TRBJ1-1	TRBV4-3	ASSQDGWLNTEAF
TRBJ1-2	TRBV19	ASSRYGTDANYGYT
TRBJ1-5	TRBV24-1	ATSDSGTGGNQPQH
TRBJ1-5	TRBV24-1	ATSGGRGALSNQPQH
TRBJ2-5	TRBV7-3	ASSFDRRETQY
TRBJ1-2	TRBV7-2	ASSLGTGLYGYT
TRBJ2-7	TRBV6-2/TRBV6-3	ASSDRGIDEQY
TRBJ2-3	TRBV4-2	ASSQVTPLGPDTQY
TRBJ2-5	TRBV4-2	ASSQDFVSAPETQY
TRBJ2-5	TRBV4-2	ASSQESQGGIETQY
TRBJ1-4	TRBV28	ASSKTGTGDLRANEKLF
TRBJ2-7	TRBV12-3/TRBV12-4	ASSTIAGGRVEQY
TRBJ1-6	TRBV2	ASSEDRVYNSPLH
TRBJ1-3	TRBV14	ASSPLEGWPGNTIY
TRBJ2-5	TRBV7-2	ASSYRQQETQY
TRBJ1-5	TRBV6-6	ASSLPGGPNQPQH
TRBJ1-6	TRBV4-3	ASSQEFRDSPLH
TRBJ1-1	TRBV7-8	ASSHLWDTEAF
TRBJ2-3	TRBV21-1	ASSILVDTQY
TRBJ2-3	TRBV20-1	SMLLSNTQY
TRBJ1-1	TRBV2	ASSDSVTGNTEAF
TRBJ1-4	TRBV6-2/TRBV6-3	ASRSQWVRPEKLF
TRBJ2-1	TRBV7-3	ASSLQGAKYNEQF
TRBJ1-2	TRBV18	ASSVIGTDLNYGYT